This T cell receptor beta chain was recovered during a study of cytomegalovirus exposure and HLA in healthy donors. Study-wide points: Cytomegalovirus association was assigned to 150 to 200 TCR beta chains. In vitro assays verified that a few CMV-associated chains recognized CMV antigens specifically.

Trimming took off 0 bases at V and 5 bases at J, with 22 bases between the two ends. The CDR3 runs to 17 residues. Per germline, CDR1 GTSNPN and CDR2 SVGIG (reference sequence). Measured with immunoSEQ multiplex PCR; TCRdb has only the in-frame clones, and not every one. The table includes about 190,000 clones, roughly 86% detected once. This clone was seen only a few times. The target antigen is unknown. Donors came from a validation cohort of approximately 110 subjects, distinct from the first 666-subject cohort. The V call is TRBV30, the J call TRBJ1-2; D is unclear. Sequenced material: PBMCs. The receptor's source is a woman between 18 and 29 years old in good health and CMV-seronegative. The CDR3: CAWSVRSGPLPAYGYTF. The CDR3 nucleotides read TGTGCCTGGAGTGTACGGTCAGGCCCCCTACCCGCATATGGCTACACCTTC.